These 6 T cell receptor beta chains share one sample of origin, sequenced in a study of blood T cell repertoires in COVID-19. The repertoire was sequenced with immunoSEQ multiplex PCR; TCRdb's copy has only in-frame clones and lacks some. The sample records more than 100,000 clones, approximately 87% being singletons. Source material: peripheral blood. The receptors here all came from a human donor in a cohort sampled during active or convalescent COVID-19.

The V and J genes are TRBV5-1 and TRBJ1-4; 8 bases agree with TRBD1. J was trimmed by 0 bases and V by 4 bases; bases with no gene match: 2. CDR1 is SGHRS and CDR2 is YFSETQ in the germline V gene. The CDR3 is 15 residues long. The CDR3 reads CASSGGQATNEKLFF. DNA for the CDR3: TGCGCCAGCAGCGGGGGACAGGCAACTAATGAAAAACTGTTTTTT.

The chain combines TRBV4-1 with TRBJ1-4; possible D gene TRBD1, 6 bases. Trimming cost V 7 bases and J 5 bases, with 14 bases left between them. In germline, CDR1 is MGHRA, CDR2 YSYEKL. The CDR3 totals 14 residues. CDR3 coding DNA: TGCGCCAGCACCCGCCGGACAGAGAATGAAAAACTGTTTTTT. Translating gives CASTRRTENEKLFF.

A remark on this clone: Since a far larger clone is one base different, this is likely a read error. The genes are TRBV5-4 and TRBJ2-7, with 7 bases matching TRBD2. Germline CDR1 and CDR2: SGHNT and YYREEE (reference sequence). This CDR3 has 12 amino acids. V lost 3 bases and J lost 3; bases outside the gene matches: 0. For the CDR3, the DNA is TGTGCCAGCAGCTGGGGGGGCTACGAGCAGTACTTC. This sequence encodes CASSWGGYEQYF.

The genes are TRBV7-3 and TRBJ1-6; perhaps TRBD1 as D (5 bases). From germline, CDR1 is SGHTA and CDR2 FQGTGA. The CDR3 is 13 amino acids. V was cut by 8 bases and J by 8 bases, with 13 bases left in between. The CDR3 here is CASATQGDSPLHF. The CDR3 DNA reads TGTGCCAGCGCTACTCAAGGGGATTCACCCCTCCACTTT.

The J gene is TRBJ2-5, the V gene TRBV4-1; TRBD2 aligns across 11 bases. J gave up 4 bases and V 4 bases, and 5 bases lay outside the gene matches. In germline, CDR1 is MGHRA, CDR2 YSYEKL. The CDR3 sequence is 15 residues long. Written as DNA, the CDR3 is TGCGCCAGCAGCCGTAGCGGGGGGGACATAGAGACCCAGTACTTC. Encoded protein: CASSRSGGDIETQYF.

J is TRBJ1-2 and V is TRBV12-3 or TRBV12-4; 9 bases are shared with TRBD1. The trim removed 4 bases at V and 6 bases at J, leaving 0 bases unmatched. This CDR3 has 12 amino acids. CDR3 residues: CASSYRGHGYTF. In nucleotides, the CDR3 is TGTGCCAGCAGTTACAGGGGGCATGGCTACACCTTC.